This T cell receptor beta chain emerged from a study of OX40 agonist ivuxolimab in advanced cancers. With respect to the entire study: The costimulatory receptor OX40 (CD134) was targeted by ivuxolimab, a fully human IgG2 agonistic monoclonal antibody. Intravenous ivuxolimab was administered to patients every 2 weeks at six dose levels: 0.01, 0.1, 0.3, 1.5, 3 and 10 mg/kg. Of the approximately 54 dose-escalation patients, hepatocellular carcinoma was present in around 20, melanoma in approximately 15, renal cell carcinoma in 9 and head and neck cancer in 9. In the dose-escalation cohort, nearly 85% of patients were male, and the mean age was around 60 years with a range of roughly 20 to 80. Prior anti-PD-1, anti-PD-L1 or anti-CTLA-4 therapy was permitted, and checkpoint inhibitors had been received by about 44% of dose-escalation patients. Partial responses were achieved by three dose-escalation patients, of whom one had hepatocellular carcinoma and two had cutaneous melanoma. The purpose of peripheral TCRbeta sequencing was to test whether ivuxolimab changed TCR sequence diversity and led to clonal T-cell expansion. The paper covers the monotherapy dose-escalation part of the phase I ivuxolimab trial, which included N ≈ 54 patients.

As regards this clone: Its specific antigen is unknown. The input lacks base qualities; no much larger clone sits a single base away.

To sequence the TCRbeta CDR3 region, genomic DNA was isolated from the sorted cells. The immunoSEQ Assay was used to sequence the TCRbeta CDR3 regions. TCRdb took this table from immuneACCESS and kept in-frame rearrangements with V and J called. Such tables lack part of the clones; where checked against another copy, unresolved V genes explain under half of the gap, and the rest is unexplained. The sample contains about 75,000 clones, roughly 81% of them found a single time. In total, the top ten clones hold 15% to 20% of the sample. The study at large found these results: Which antigens the clonally expanded peripheral T cells were specific for was not determined. At doses from 0.1 to 3.0 mg/kg, clonal expansion was seen in both CD4+ and CD8+ blood T cells between baseline and week 6. Low levels of normalized T-cell clonal expansion were also seen in some patients who did not respond. Partial responders in the 0.1-3.0 mg/kg groups had among the lowest normalized peripheral clonal expansion, especially among CD8+ T cells. After ivuxolimab, expanded clones were on average more numerous among CD8+ T cells than among CD4+ T cells.

There are 15 amino acids in the CDR3, from cysteine to phenylalanine inclusive. Left in the record is the CDR3 DNA by itself, 45 bases read in frame from the first base. The germline V gene (reference sequence) provides CDR1 MNHNY and CDR2 SVGAGI. Germline trimming amounts to 3 bases on V and 6 bases on J, with 7 as the count of junction bases outside the gene matches. Patients with autoimmune disease history or receiving systemic immunosuppression were excluded from the trial. Peripheral blood for TCR sequencing was drawn from every dose cohort at baseline, at cycle 4 day 1 and at cycle 7 day 1. Samples were obtained from an open-label, multicenter, first-in-human phase I dose-escalation trial of ivuxolimab. Adults with locally advanced or metastatic melanoma, renal cell carcinoma, hepatocellular carcinoma or head and neck squamous cell carcinoma were enrolled in the trial. Before TCR sequencing, CD4+ and CD8+ T cells were separately sorted from peripheral blood.

The chain couples TRBV6-6 to TRBJ2-2; a stretch of 7 junction bases matches TRBD2. The TCR was taken from an adult with an advanced solid tumor such as melanoma, head and neck, liver or kidney cancer. The material was CD4+ or CD8+ T cells sorted from blood, obtained in a trial of the OX40 agonist ivuxolimab. CDR3 protein: CASSYGGSGPGELFF. The DNA sequence is TGTGCCAGCAGTTATGGCGGGAGTGGGCCCGGGGAGCTGTTTTTT.